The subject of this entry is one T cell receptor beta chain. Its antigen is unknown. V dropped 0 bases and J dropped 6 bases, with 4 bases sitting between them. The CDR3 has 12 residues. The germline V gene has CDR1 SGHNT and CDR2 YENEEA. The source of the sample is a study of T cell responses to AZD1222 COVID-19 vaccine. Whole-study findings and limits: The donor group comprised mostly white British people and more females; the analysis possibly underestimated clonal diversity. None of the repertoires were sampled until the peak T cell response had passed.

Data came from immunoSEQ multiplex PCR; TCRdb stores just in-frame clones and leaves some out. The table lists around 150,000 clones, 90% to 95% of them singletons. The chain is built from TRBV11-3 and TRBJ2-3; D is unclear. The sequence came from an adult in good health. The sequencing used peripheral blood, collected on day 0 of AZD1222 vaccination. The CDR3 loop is CASSLDGDTQYF. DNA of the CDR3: TGTGCCAGCAGCTTAGATGGGGATACGCAGTATTTT.